The clone carrying this T cell receptor (beta chain) was detected only once. Only in-frame clones appear in the TCRdb table, and some are missing; sequencing was by immunoSEQ multiplex PCR. The data hold approximately 200,000 clones, with more than 75% observed a single time. The entry originates in a study of blood T cell repertoires in COVID-19. Background on the study: Specimens from acute and convalescent COVID-19 originated in the United States, Italy and Spain. Sources were T cells, B-cell-depleted T cells, or PBMCs; the material itself was cDNA or gDNA.

The study drew participants aged about 18 to 95 years from some 25 US areas. Cohort 3 recovery required two negative PCRs, clearance, or symptom resolution. CDR3 size: 12 residues. Germline V gene lookup returns CDR1 SQVTM and CDR2 ANQGSEA. V lost 6 bases and J lost 1, with 9 bases in between. The rearrangement links TRBV29-1 to TRBJ2-5, with D possibly TRBD1 on 6 matching bases. This clonotype was sampled from a woman in her 30s who had recovered from COVID-19. Sample: PBMCs or T cells enriched from blood (not recorded which). CDR3 loop: CSVGTSQETQYF. Written as DNA, the CDR3 is TGCAGCGTCGGGACATCCCAAGAGACCCAGTACTTC.